The 21 T cell receptor beta chains below all came from one sample that was sequenced in a study of blood T cell repertoires in COVID-19. The assay was immunoSEQ multiplex PCR, and TCRdb's table has in-frame clones only and misses some. The sample contains more than 350,000 clones, approximately 92% of which appear only once. The sequenced material came from PBMCs or T cells enriched from blood (not recorded which). These receptors were taken from a man younger than 30 who had recovered from COVID-19.

The rearrangement links TRBV21-1 to TRBJ1-3. TRBV21-1 is a documented pseudogene. This CDR3 is 14 amino acids long. CDR3 coding DNA: TGTGCCATCGTGGAGAGTGGAGGAGGAAACACCATATATTTT. The encoded protein is CAIVESGGGNTIYF.

The chain recombines TRBV5-4 with TRBJ1-2; possible D gene TRBD1, 6 bases. V lost 1 base, J lost 2 bases, and 21 bases lay in between. This CDR3 has 18 amino acids. The germline V gene has CDR1 SGHNT and CDR2 YYREEE (reference sequence). The CDR3 DNA follows: TGTGCCAGCAGCTTGTTCTGGGACATTTCGCCAGAGAACTATGGCTACACCTTC. Protein product: CASSLFWDISPENYGYTF.

The chain recombines TRBV5-1 with TRBJ1-6; no definite D call. Looked up from germline, CDR1 is SGHRS and CDR2 is YFSETQ. The CDR3 sequence is 14 residues long. The germline V and J ends were trimmed by 0 bases and 3 bases, with 4 bases remaining between them. The CDR3 DNA is TGCGCCAGCAGCTTGGCAGACTATAATTCACCCCTCCACTTT. As protein: CASSLADYNSPLHF.

The chain couples TRBV5-1 to TRBJ2-2, with 9 bases lining up with TRBD1. V lost 3 bases to trimming and J lost 4 bases; unmatched junction nucleotides: 10. CDR3 length: 17 amino acids. Germline assignment: CDR1 SGHRS and CDR2 YFSETQ. CDR3 in DNA: TGCGCCAGCAGCTGGACCCGGACAGGGGAGAGCACCGGGGAGCTGTTTTTT. Residues: CASSWTRTGESTGELFF.

This rearrangement joins TRBV28 to TRBJ1-3; no clear D gene. The germline V and J ends were trimmed by 5 bases and 2 bases, with 10 bases remaining between them. The CDR3 is 14 residues long. Germline CDR1 reads MDHEN; CDR2 reads SYDVKM. CDR3 in amino acids: CASSGPSTGNTIYF. In nucleotides, the CDR3 is TGTGCCAGCAGTGGCCCATCAACTGGAAACACCATATATTTT.

The chain recombines TRBV6-2 or TRBV6-3 with TRBJ2-2, with 9 bases fitting TRBD2. V lost 5 bases and J lost 6; bases outside the gene matches: 4. CDR1 and CDR2 from the germline V gene are MNHEY and SVGEGT. CDR3 length equals 14 residues. The DNA for the CDR3 is TGTGCCAGCAGTCCGCGGGGGGGGCCCGGGGAGCTGTTTTTT. This sequence encodes CASSPRGGPGELFF.

The rearrangement joins TRBV9 to TRBJ2-4, with D perhaps TRBD2 (5 bases). Germline CDR1 reads SGDLS; CDR2 reads YYNGEE. This CDR3 is built from 15 residues. V shed 4 bases and J shed 6 bases, with 17 bases lying between them. The CDR3 sequence: CASSPGLGPGNIQYF. Here the CDR3 DNA reads TGTGCCAGCAGCCCCGGACTGGGCCCGGGAAACATTCAGTACTTC.

This clone showed up just once. The chain's CDR3 is CASTPAGTGPYSPLHF. CDR3 DNA: TGCGCCAGCACCCCGGCCGGGACAGGCCCTTATTCACCCCTCCACTTT. V is TRBV5-1 and J is TRBJ1-6; 8 bases align to TRBD1. After removal of 6 bases from V and 8 bases from J, the junction contained 13 bases not matched to a gene. Germline V gives CDR1 SGHRS, CDR2 YFSETQ. The CDR3 has 16 amino acids.

The V gene is TRBV13, the J gene TRBJ2-1, with D unresolved. CDR1 PRHDT and CDR2 FYEKMQ come from the germline V gene (reference sequence). The CDR3 contains 12 residues. V lost 5 bases to trimming and J lost 2 bases, with 4 bases between them. CDR3 sequence reads: CASSQTYNEQFF. The CDR3 DNA follows: TGTGCCAGCAGCCAGACCTACAATGAGCAGTTCTTC.

This chain uses TRBV6-5 with TRBJ1-2; 7 bases are shared with TRBD1. V shed 7 bases, J shed 7 bases, and the junction held 9 bases outside the gene matches. The CDR3 length is 13 residues. Germline V gives CDR1 MNHEY, CDR2 SVGAGI. The CDR3 bases are TGTGCCAGCATGGTCAGGGGGAGAGGTGGCTACACCTTC. Protein sequence: CASMVRGRGGYTF.

In nucleotides, the CDR3 is TGCGCCAGCAGCGAGAAGGACAGAGAAAAGGCCTACGAGCAGTACTTC. As protein: CASSEKDREKAYEQYF. The chain combines TRBV10-1 with TRBJ2-7, with D perhaps matching TRBD1 (6 bases). This CDR3 spans 16 amino acids. Germline assignment: CDR1 WNHNN and CDR2 SYGVQD (reference sequence). V was pared by 6 bases and J by 2 bases, with 20 bases between.

This clone was seen only a few times. The chain uses TRBV5-1 and TRBJ1-1, with 7 bases that match TRBD1. Germline V gene data show CDR1 as SGHRS and CDR2 as YFSETQ. V shed 4 bases and J 7 bases; nucleotides not matched to a gene: 13. The CDR3 is made up of 15 amino acids. The DNA for the CDR3 is TGCGCCAGCAGCATCTTAGGTCCGGGACAGAGTGAAGCTTTCTTT. Encoded protein: CASSILGPGQSEAFF.

The chain uses TRBV2 and TRBJ1-6; D remains unclear. Germline V lookup: CDR1 SNHLY, CDR2 FYNNEI. The CDR3 covers 15 residues. Trimming pared 2 bases from V and 3 bases from J, leaving 8 bases between. The CDR3: CASSETGVYNSPLHF. The CDR3 DNA reads as TGTGCCAGCAGTGAAACCGGGGTCTATAATTCACCCCTCCACTTT.

The chain combines TRBV19 with TRBJ2-7; 9 nucleotides line up with TRBD1. In germline, CDR1 is LNHDA, CDR2 SQIVND (reference sequence). The CDR3 loop spans 16 amino acids. V gave up 4 bases and J gave up 5 bases; unmatched junction bases: 12. As DNA, the CDR3 is TGTGCCAGTAGTAAAACCGGGACAGGGTACTTCGACGAGCAGTACTTC. Translating it yields CASSKTGTGYFDEQYF.

The chain recombines TRBV28 with TRBJ1-1; TRBD1 matches at 8 bases. The germline V gene has CDR1 MDHEN and CDR2 SYDVKM. The CDR3 is 14 amino acids. V trimming: 3 bases; J trimming: 3 bases; junction bases outside the gene matches: 3. CDR3 amino acids: CASSFRGHDTEAFF. CDR3 DNA sequence: TGTGCCAGCAGTTTCAGGGGGCACGACACTGAAGCTTTCTTT.

J is TRBJ1-2 and V is TRBV7-2, with D possibly being TRBD1 (5 bases). V was trimmed by 2 bases and J by 6 bases, leaving 10 bases between them. The CDR3 is 13 amino acids. Germline V gene sequence: CDR1 SGHTA, CDR2 FQGNSA. The CDR3 reads CASSLSRGDGYTF. The CDR3, as DNA: TGTGCCAGCAGCTTAAGTCGGGGGGATGGCTACACCTTC.

The chain recombines TRBV19 with TRBJ2-1; D possibly corresponds to TRBD2 (5 bases). CDR3 length: 15 residues. Germline V lookup: CDR1 LNHDA, CDR2 SQIVND (reference sequence). V was cut by 1 base and J by 1 base, with 8 bases left in between. The CDR3 is CASSIGRGSYNEQFF. As DNA, the CDR3 is TGTGCCAGTAGTATAGGCCGGGGTTCCTACAATGAGCAGTTCTTC.

This chain connects TRBV7-2 to TRBJ2-3, with TRBD2 matching 7 bases. The length of the CDR3 is 14 residues. V lost 5 bases, J lost 7 bases, and 9 bases stayed unmatched. CDR1 is SGHTA and CDR2 is FQGNSA in the germline V gene. In DNA, the CDR3 is TGTGCCAGCAGCCCGGGACTACAGGCGAATACGCAGTATTTT. This encodes CASSPGLQANTQYF. Variable domain in full (rest from reference TRBV7-2 and TRBJ2-3): GAGVSQSPSNKVTEKGKDVELRCDPISGHTALYWYRQSLGQGLEFLIYFQGNSAPDKSGLPSDRFSAERTGGSVSTLTIQRTQQEDSAVYLCASSPGLQANTQYFGPGTRLTVL.

This clone appeared a single time. J is TRBJ2-3 and V is TRBV7-9, with TRBD2 matching over 7 bases. There are 16 residues in the CDR3. Per germline, CDR1 SEHNR and CDR2 FQNEAQ (reference sequence). V lost 5 bases to trimming and J lost 4 bases; unmatched junction nucleotides: 12. DNA for the CDR3: TGTGCCAGCAGCGCCCCCGGGACTATTATGTCAGATACGCAGTATTTT. This gives the protein CASSAPGTIMSDTQYF.

CDR3 sequence: CASSRTAYGYTF. CDR3 DNA sequence: TGTGCCAGCAGCAGGACAGCTTATGGCTACACCTTC. The rearrangement uses TRBV5-8 and TRBJ1-2, with D possibly TRBD1 on 6 matching bases. This CDR3 is built from 12 residues. V dropped 4 bases and J dropped 5 bases, with 9 bases sitting between them. In germline, CDR1 is SGHTS, CDR2 YDEGEE.

This clone has only a few counts. The chain is built from TRBV28 and TRBJ1-5; TRBD1 matches at 8 bases. The V and J ends lost 3 bases and 3 bases, in that order; junction bases with no gene match: 4. Germline loops: CDR1 MDHEN, CDR2 SYDVKM. The CDR3 has 15 residues. CDR3 DNA sequence: TGTGCCAGCAGTTTGGGGGGACAGGCCAATCAGCCCCAGCATTTT. It codes for CASSLGGQANQPQHF.